Listed below are T cell receptor beta chains from one sample, sequenced in a study of T-cell memory formation after mild COVID-19. MiXCR was run by TCRdb on the 5' RACE reads, yielding one entry per CDR3 protein. The table lists roughly 170,000 distinct CDR3 sequences, 15% to 20% of them singletons. Specimen: PBMCs or a T cell subset sorted from them (not recorded which). These receptors came from a man aged 18-30 years who had mild COVID-19 (a few samples of this study predate the infection). Cell type and time point are not known. CDR3s include the opening cysteine and the closing phenylalanine or tryptophan. D genes are given only for firm matches. For some rows the clone size is stated as once, few or many, or as a class when expanded; others skip it.

CDR3 length	V gene	clone size	J gene	D gene	CDR3 DNA	CDR3 protein
15	TRBV12-3/TRBV12-4	few	TRBJ2-6	-	TGTGCCAGCAGTTTGGGGCAGTCTGGGGCCAACGTCCTGACTTTC	CASSLGQSGANVLTF
14	TRBV19	-	TRBJ2-3	-	TGTGCCAGCCGACAGGAGCACGCCACAGATACGCAGTATTTT	CASRQEHATDTQYF
15	TRBV4-3	-	TRBJ2-5	TRBD1	TGCGCCAGCAGCCAGGGGACAGCTAGACAAGAGACCCAGTACTTC	CASSQGTARQETQYF
15	TRBV4-3	-	TRBJ1-2	TRBD1	TGCGCCAGCAGCCAATCTGACAGGGGAGGAGTTGGCTACACCTTC	CASSQSDRGGVGYTF
17	TRBV9	-	TRBJ2-5	TRBD1	TGTGCCCCCCCGGAGCCCCGGACAGGGAGTAAGAAAGAGACCCAGTACTTC	CAPPEPRTGSKKETQYF
15	TRBV5-1	few	TRBJ2-5	-	TGCGCCAGCAGGTCGTCCGGGACTCTGGGGGAGACCCAGTACTTC	CASRSSGTLGETQYF
13	TRBV6-1	-	TRBJ1-1	-	TGTGCCAGCAGGTCAAGCATGAACACTGAAGCTTTCTTT	CASRSSMNTEAFF
15	TRBV7-2	-	TRBJ1-6	TRBD1	TGTGCCAGCAGCTCGAGGACAGGGAATAATTCACCCCTCCACTTT	CASSSRTGNNSPLHF
14	TRBV5-1	many	TRBJ2-3	-	TGCGCCAGCAGCCCGGACGACGGGGAAGATACGCAGTATTTT	CASSPDDGEDTQYF
14	TRBV19	few	TRBJ1-1	-	TGTGCCAGTAATGTCGGCGGGGTGAACACTGAAGCTTTCTTT	CASNVGGVNTEAFF
15	TRBV7-2	-	TRBJ2-1	TRBD2	TGTGCCAGCAGCGGGCGACTAGCGGGGGATCCTGAGCAGTTCTTC	CASSGRLAGDPEQFF
14	TRBV12-3/TRBV12-4	-	TRBJ2-2	-	TGTGCCAGCCTAAGGGGCAGGGAGTCCGGGGAGCTGTTTTTT	CASLRGRESGELFF
17	TRBV7-9	few	TRBJ2-7	TRBD2	TGTGCCAGCAGCTTAGGCCCCGCGGGGGACCGAGCCTACGAGCAGTACTTC	CASSLGPAGDRAYEQYF
13	TRBV6-2/TRBV6-3	-	TRBJ2-5	-	TGTGCCAGCAGCCTTTTGAGTCGGGAGACCCAGTACTTC	CASSLLSRETQYF
16	TRBV9	-	TRBJ2-3	TRBD2	TGTGCCAGCAGCGGCTTGCTAGCGGGGTCCACAGATACGCAGTATTTT	CASSGLLAGSTDTQYF